These 9 T cell receptor beta chains share one sample of origin, sequenced in a study of blood T cell repertoires in COVID-19. Method: immunoSEQ multiplex PCR; TCRdb's copy keeps in-frame clones and lacks some. Of 150,000 to 200,000 clones listed, approximately 89% are singletons. Sequenced: PBMCs or T cells enriched from blood (not recorded which). These receptors were taken from a woman between 18 and 30 years old who had recovered from COVID-19.

The DNA of the CDR3 is TGTGCCAGCAGTTTAGCGGGAGGGCTCCCCGGGGAGCTGTTTTTT. The encoded protein is CASSLAGGLPGELFF. The chain uses TRBV27 and TRBJ2-2; 9 positions agree with TRBD2. Per germline, CDR1 MNHEY and CDR2 SMNVEV (reference sequence). The CDR3 contains 15 residues. V was clipped by 2 bases and J by 6 bases; unmatched bases: 4.

The V call is TRBV3-1 (or the pseudogene TRBV3-2), the J call TRBJ2-1, with D possibly being TRBD2 (5 bases). This CDR3 comprises 17 residues. Between the trimmed V and J ends, which lost 4 bases and 9 bases, there was a span of 25 bases. Germline V lookup: CDR1 LGHDT, CDR2 YNNKEL (reference sequence). Written as DNA, the CDR3 is TGTGCCAGCAGCCGCGAGACGACTATCCCCTGGGTCGGTGAGCAGTTCTTC. Translating it yields CASSRETTIPWVGEQFF.

This clone turned up a few times. This chain joins TRBV7-9 and TRBJ1-1, with unresolved D. With 5 bases removed from V and 8 bases from J, the gap between germline ends came to 9 bases. The length of the CDR3 is 11 residues. Germline V gives CDR1 SEHNR, CDR2 FQNEAQ (reference sequence). The CDR3 reads CASSLKEEAFF. The CDR3 nucleotides read TGTGCCAGCAGCCTCAAGGAGGAAGCTTTCTTT.

J is TRBJ2-2 and V is TRBV19; perhaps TRBD2 as D (6 bases). CDR1 LNHDA and CDR2 SQIVND come from the germline V gene (reference sequence). V was clipped by 6 bases and J by 5 bases, with 13 bases between them. The CDR3 contains 14 residues. The CDR3 DNA follows: TGTGCCAGTAGCGGAGGGGCGGATACCGGGGAGCTGTTTTTT. Translation gives CASSGGADTGELFF.

The V and J genes are TRBV28 and TRBJ2-7; D uncertain. CDR1 and CDR2 from the germline V gene are MDHEN and SYDVKM. With 2 bases removed from V and 2 bases from J, the gap between germline ends came to 7 bases. The CDR3 length is 13 residues. The CDR3 here is CASSLHNAYEQYF. The DNA for the CDR3 is TGTGCCAGCAGTTTACACAACGCCTACGAGCAGTACTTC.

The V gene is TRBV6-5, the J gene TRBJ1-5, with D hard to call. CDR3 length: 14 residues. Germline V gives CDR1 MNHEY, CDR2 SVGAGI. V was shortened by 7 bases and J by 4 bases, with 14 bases between the two germline ends. The CDR3 coding sequence is TGTGCCAGCACAACCTTAGACGGGAATCAGCCCCAGCATTTT. It encodes CASTTLDGNQPQHF.

The count of this clone is one. In DNA form, the CDR3 reads TGTGCCTGGAGGTTTGACAGTTCTAATTCACCCCTCCACTTT. Its translation: CAWRFDSSNSPLHF. This chain joins TRBV30 and TRBJ1-6; the D gene is possibly TRBD1 (5 bases). Per the germline V gene, CDR1 is GTSNPN and CDR2 is SVGIG (reference sequence). Trimming took off 3 bases at V and 6 bases at J, with 12 bases between the two ends. This CDR3 contains 14 residues.

This chain uses TRBV19 with TRBJ1-1; 8 bases are a match to TRBD1. J lost 3 bases, V lost 5 bases, and 5 bases had no gene match. The CDR3 spans 14 residues. CDR1 LNHDA and CDR2 SQIVND come from the germline V gene (reference sequence). CDR3: CASSLTGVDTEAFF. The CDR3 nucleotides are TGTGCCAGTAGTCTGACAGGGGTCGACACTGAAGCTTTCTTT.

The V and J genes are TRBV20-1 and TRBJ1-4; 7 bases agree with TRBD1. J gave up 10 bases and V 1 base, and 0 bases lay outside the gene matches. Germline V gives CDR1 DFQATT, CDR2 SNEGSKA (reference sequence). The CDR3 contains 11 residues. CDR3 DNA sequence: TGCAGTGCTAGAGCAGGGGGAAAACTGTTTTTT. Translation gives CSARAGGKLFF.